This T cell receptor beta chain was captured by sequencing in a study of T-cell memory formation after mild COVID-19. Findings and caveats of the study: Pre-infection memory carried some responding clones, suggesting that cross-reactive memory joined. Later expanders leaned CD4+, whereas clones that contracted between day 15 and 85 were balanced CD4/CD8. Most CD4+ clones that shrank were in CM and EM, while CD8+ ones turned up in EMRA.

About this clonotype: The antigen is unknown.

5'RACE with constant-segment primers yielded barcoded, UMI-tagged TCR alpha and TCR beta cDNA libraries. TCRdb called the 5' RACE reads again in MiXCR, with one record for every CDR3 protein. The repertoire holds approximately 260,000 distinct CDR3 sequences, with around 15% as singletons. V lost 4 bases and J 3 bases, leaving 16 bases between the germline ends. The length of the CDR3 is 15 residues. The V gene's germline CDR1 is SGHDT and CDR2 YYEEEE. This TCR derives from a man aged 18-30 years who had mild COVID-19 (a few samples of this study predate the infection). Cell type and time point are not known. Sequencing was carried out using PBMCs or a T cell subset sorted from them (not recorded which). The chain uses TRBV5-6 and TRBJ1-2; perhaps TRBD1 as D (5 bases). CDR3 region: CASSTADRSDYGYTF. DNA of the CDR3: TGTGCCAGCAGCACCGCCGACAGATCTGACTATGGCTACACCTTC.